Each of the 7 T cell receptor beta chains below was sequenced from the same sample in a study of TIL therapy for anti-PD-1-resistant metastatic lung cancer. As for time point: pre-treatment sample, taken before nivolumab and TIL therapy. Sequencing used immunoSEQ v3. Profiled with immunoSEQ multiplex PCR; TCRdb holds only in-frame clones, not every one. The sample contains 20,000 or so clones, about four fifths of which appear only once. This material consisted of blood, taken at baseline. These receptors were obtained from a person aged 25-79 years with non-small cell lung cancer.

V is TRBV18 and J is TRBJ2-7; 10 bases align to TRBD2. The germline gives CDR1 KGHSH, CDR2 LQKENI. This CDR3 region has 15 residues. V gave up 6 bases and J gave up 3 bases; unmatched junction bases: 8. The CDR3 here is CASSPPSGRRYEQYF. CDR3 in DNA: TGTGCCAGCTCGCCTCCTAGCGGGAGACGCTACGAGCAGTACTTC.

The genes are TRBV19 and TRBJ2-5; D ambiguous. The end of the DNA is better explained by TRBJ2-7, so the J call may be wrong. This CDR3 is built from 14 residues. Germline CDR1 and CDR2: LNHDA and SQIVND (reference sequence). CDR3 in DNA: TGTGCCAGTAGTTATAGTTCAGGCGACTACGAGCAGTACTTC. Its translation is CASSYSSGDYEQYF.

This sequence joins TRBV14 and TRBJ1-2; D is unclear. The V gene lost 0 bases and the J gene lost 7 bases, with 9 bases spanning the gap. CDR3 length: 13 amino acids. Germline V CDR1 and CDR2: SGHDN, FVKESK. CDR3 amino acids: CASSQDFGGGYTF. Here the CDR3 DNA reads TGTGCCAGCAGCCAAGACTTCGGTGGTGGCTACACCTTC.

The genes are TRBV10-3 and TRBJ2-3; the D gene is possibly TRBD1 (6 bases). V gave up 3 bases and J gave up 1 base, with 11 bases separating them. This CDR3 is built from 15 residues. Germline CDR1 reads ENHRY; CDR2 reads SYGVKD. CDR3 protein: CAISDRAGGTDTQYF. The CDR3, as DNA: TGTGCCATCAGTGATAGGGCAGGGGGCACAGATACGCAGTATTTT.

The chain uses TRBV4-3 and TRBJ1-4, with a possible D match to TRBD1 (6 bases). There are 15 residues in the CDR3. V shed 0 bases and J shed 8 bases, with 13 bases lying between them. Germline values: CDR1 LGHNA, CDR2 YSLEER. The CDR3 loop is CASSQEGGRKEKLFF. The CDR3, as DNA: TGCGCCAGCAGCCAAGAAGGGGGAAGAAAAGAAAAACTGTTTTTT.

The rearrangement links TRBV2 to TRBJ2-7; 8 bases are a match to TRBD2. Trimming cost V 11 bases and J 6 bases; bases outside gene matches: 15. CDR3 length equals 14 residues. Germline values: CDR1 SNHLY, CDR2 FYNNEI. The CDR3 region has the DNA TGTGCCCTGCGTCGGGGGGGCAACTACGGCGAGCAGTACTTC. Translation gives CALRRGGNYGEQYF.

The chain recombines TRBV29-1 with TRBJ2-1, with D unresolved. Trimming cost V 4 bases and J 5 bases, with 6 bases left between them. CDR3 length: 11 residues. The germline CDR1 and CDR2 sequences are SQVTM and ANQGSEA. The CDR3 loop is CSVGTNNEQFF. The CDR3 bases are TGCAGCGTTGGGACCAACAATGAGCAGTTCTTC.